This T cell receptor beta chain is from a study of cytomegalovirus exposure and HLA in healthy donors. About the research overall: As released early, the data held roughly 85 million unique TCRs from HLA-typed donors.

13 Jbeta primers and 60 Vbeta primers were used for the PCR. TCRdb's copy holds only in-frame clones and misses some; the assay was immunoSEQ multiplex PCR. The sample yields 150,000 to 200,000 clones, around 80% seen once. Trimming removed 6 bases from V and 8 bases from J, with 9 bases in between. The germline gives CDR1 MGHDK, CDR2 SYGVNS. The CDR3 length is 11 residues. The sample consisted of PBMCs. This clonotype was sampled from a man aged 40-55 years in good health and CMV-seropositive. This chain links TRBV25-1 with TRBJ2-3; a possible D gene is TRBD2 (5 bases). CDR3 region: CASSFSVTQYF. In DNA form, the CDR3 reads TGTGCCAGCAGCTTTAGCGTTACGCAGTATTTT.